Shown below are 21 T cell receptor beta chains from a single sample sequenced in a study of naive and memory T cell subsets. Whole blood, approximately 2.3 ml, came from adult healthy volunteers. For blood and skin samples, reverse transcription used TCR alpha and beta constant primers. One entry per CDR3 protein results from TCRdb running MiXCR on the 5' RACE reads. The sample includes more than 20,000 distinct CDR3 sequences, roughly a quarter of them seen just once. The receptors derive from a female donor in good health.

The sample holds a few counts of this clonotype. V gene TRBV29-1 combines with J gene TRBJ1-2, with unresolved D. CDR1 SQVTM and CDR2 ANQGSEA come from the germline V gene. V lost 5 bases, J lost 6 bases, and 7 bases lay in between. This CDR3 is 10 amino acids long. The CDR3 DNA sequence: TGCAGCGTTTACCTAGATGGCTACACCTTC. It is translated as CSVYLDGYTF.

The chain couples TRBV6-1 to TRBJ2-2; no reliable D call. With 6 bases removed from V and 6 bases from J, the gap between germline ends came to 11 bases. Per the germline V gene, CDR1 is MNHNS and CDR2 is SASEGT. The CDR3 length is 13 residues. CDR3 region: CASREFVSGELFF. The DNA for the CDR3 is TGTGCCAGCAGAGAATTTGTCTCCGGGGAGCTGTTTTTT.

This clonotype is medium-sized by share. This chain connects TRBV27 to TRBJ1-2, with a weak D call TRBD1 (5 bases). The V and J ends lost 3 bases and 2 bases respectively, with 7 bases between them. Per germline, CDR1 MNHEY and CDR2 SMNVEV (reference sequence). The CDR3 is 13 residues long. The DNA for the CDR3 is TGTGCCAGCAGTTTTGAGGGGAACTATGGCTACACCTTC. This codes for CASSFEGNYGYTF.

In its sample, this clonotype was seen many times. This rearrangement joins TRBV29-1 to TRBJ2-5; TRBD1 aligns across 8 bases. CDR1 SQVTM and CDR2 ANQGSEA come from the germline V gene. V was clipped by 1 base and J by 4 bases; unmatched bases: 8. There are 15 residues in the CDR3. CDR3 DNA sequence: TGCAGCGTTGAAGTAGGGGCAGGGGGCGGAGAGACCCAGTACTTC. Amino acid sequence: CSVEVGAGGGETQYF.

Sample share makes this clonotype medium-sized. V usage is TRBV9 and J usage is TRBJ2-2, with D unclear. The CDR3 extends over 14 amino acids. V lost 5 bases and J lost 6, with 14 bases in between. The germline gives CDR1 SGDLS, CDR2 YYNGEE. CDR3 protein: CASSAVDLPGELFF. For the CDR3, the DNA is TGTGCCAGCAGTGCCGTAGACCTCCCCGGGGAGCTGTTTTTT.

This clonotype showed up many times. The chain employs TRBV7-9 and TRBJ2-1, with TRBD2 matching 8 bases. V was clipped by 5 bases and J by 1 base; unmatched bases: 10. Per the germline V gene, CDR1 is SEHNR and CDR2 is FQNEAQ (reference sequence). The CDR3 has 17 residues. The DNA of the CDR3 is TGTGCCAGCAGCCCCCTCAGCGGGAGTATTTCCTACAATGAGCAGTTCTTC. Amino acids: CASSPLSGSISYNEQFF. The full variable domain, rest sourced from reference TRBV7-9 and TRBJ2-1, is DTGVSQNPRHKITKRGQNVTFRCDPISEHNRLYWYRQTLGQGPEFLTYFQNEAQLEKSRLLSDRFSAERPKGSFSTLEIQRTEQGDSAMYLCASSPLSGSISYNEQFFGPGTRLTVL.

This sequence joins TRBV29-1 and TRBJ1-1, with D possibly being TRBD1 (5 bases). CDR1 is SQVTM, CDR2 ANQGSEA, per germline. There are 13 residues in the CDR3. V lost 7 bases to trimming and J lost 4 bases, with 16 bases between them. This chain's CDR3 is CSAVWGLATEAFF. CDR3 in DNA: TGCAGCGCCGTGTGGGGGTTGGCCACTGAAGCTTTCTTT.

The table lists this clonotype with many counts. This sequence joins TRBV20-1 and TRBJ1-3; 7 bases fit TRBD1. Unmatched junction bases numbered 4, after V lost 5 bases and J lost 3 bases. Germline-derived CDR1 and CDR2 are DFQATT and SNEGSKA (reference sequence). The CDR3 is made up of 13 amino acids. The CDR3 sequence: CSADDRVGNTIYF. The CDR3 region has the DNA TGCAGTGCTGACGACAGGGTTGGAAACACCATATATTTT.

By its share, this clonotype is medium-sized. This rearrangement joins TRBV6-4 to TRBJ2-3; TRBD2 matches at 9 bases. The germline gives CDR1 MRHNA, CDR2 SNTAGT. CDR3 length equals 14 residues. V shed 5 bases, J shed 1 base, and the junction held 1 base outside the gene matches. CDR3 loop: CASSPSGGTDTQYF. The CDR3 DNA sequence: TGTGCCAGCAGTCCTAGCGGGGGCACAGATACGCAGTATTTT.

This clonotype showed up just a few times. The rearrangement links TRBV7-9 to TRBJ2-7, with 8 bases aligning to TRBD2. V shed 5 bases and J 4 bases; nucleotides not matched to a gene: 10. The CDR3 is 15 residues long. Germline V lookup: CDR1 SEHNR, CDR2 FQNEAQ (reference sequence). CDR3 nucleotide sequence: TGTGCCAGCAGCCCCCGAGCGGGAGCGTCTTACGAGCAGTACTTC. Its translation: CASSPRAGASYEQYF.

The chain recombines TRBV2 with TRBJ1-4; possible D gene TRBD1, 5 bases. Germline V gene lookup returns CDR1 SNHLY and CDR2 FYNNEI. Trimming took off 6 bases at V and 11 bases at J, with 19 bases between the two ends. This CDR3 comprises 14 residues. The CDR3 nucleotides are TGTGCCAGCAGAATCAATCCTGCGGGGGATAAACTGTTTTTT. Its protein is CASRINPAGDKLFF.

CDR3 loop: CASSPGLAGGQETQYF. CDR3 DNA: TGCGCCAGCAGCCCGGGACTAGCGGGAGGGCAAGAGACCCAGTACTTC. The chain joins TRBV5-1 to TRBJ2-5, with 16 bases that match TRBD2. The CDR3 has 16 residues. V trimming: 4 bases; J trimming: 2 bases; junction bases outside the gene matches: 2. The germline V gene encodes CDR1 SGHRS and CDR2 YFSETQ.

In DNA form, the CDR3 reads TGCGCCAGCAGCTTGGTGAACTCCAGGGAGGGAACCTACGAGCAGTACTTC. Its translation: CASSLVNSREGTYEQYF. This chain joins TRBV5-1 and TRBJ2-7, with 7 positions matching TRBD2. This CDR3 spans 17 amino acids. V gave up 0 bases and J gave up 2 bases; unmatched junction bases: 11. Germline V gene lookup returns CDR1 SGHRS and CDR2 YFSETQ.

This sequence joins TRBV20-1 and TRBJ2-7; 8 nucleotides line up with TRBD2. After removal of 3 bases from V and 6 bases from J, the junction contained 1 base not matched to a gene. Germline-derived CDR1 and CDR2 are DFQATT and SNEGSKA (reference sequence). The CDR3 length is 11 residues. The CDR3 region has the DNA TGCAGTGCTAGTCGGGGGGGCGAGCAGTACTTC. This encodes CSASRGGEQYF.

This clonotype has a count of ten or more. The gene calls are TRBV20-1 and TRBJ2-5; TRBD2 matches at 9 bases. This CDR3 is built from 15 residues. Unmatched junction bases numbered 13, after V lost 6 bases and J lost 5 bases. Germline V lookup: CDR1 DFQATT, CDR2 SNEGSKA (reference sequence). The CDR3 is CSAPRASSGAETQYF. The CDR3 nucleotides are TGCAGTGCCCCCCGGGCGTCTAGCGGGGCGGAGACCCAGTACTTC.

The chain joins TRBV6-5 to TRBJ2-2; a weak D match, TRBD1 (6 bases). The CDR3 sequence is 15 residues long. The V end was cut by 11 bases, the J end by 7 bases, with 23 bases between. Germline lookup yields CDR1 MNHEY and CDR2 SVGAGI. The CDR3 loop reads CAASRSRGESGELFF. CDR3 DNA: TGTGCCGCCAGTCGGAGCAGGGGAGAGAGCGGGGAGCTGTTTTTT.

This rearrangement joins TRBV29-1 to TRBJ1-3, with no clear D. Germline V gives CDR1 SQVTM, CDR2 ANQGSEA. The CDR3 contains 12 residues. The germline V and J ends were trimmed by 6 bases and 1 base, with 7 bases remaining between them. The CDR3 here is CSVTLSGNTIYF. The CDR3 nucleotides are TGCAGCGTGACACTTTCTGGAAACACCATATATTTT.

Within the sample, this clonotype is medium-sized. This chain links TRBV2 with TRBJ2-1; D is uncertain. Trimming left V 0 bases short and J 9 bases short, with 12 bases between. The length of the CDR3 is 14 residues. Germline V CDR1 and CDR2: SNHLY, FYNNEI. CDR3: CASSEATDFGEQFF. The CDR3 bases are TGTGCCAGCAGTGAAGCAACTGATTTCGGTGAGCAGTTCTTC.

CDR3 DNA sequence: TGTGCCAGCAGTGTCGCGGGGGACGTGGGCCATGAGCAGTTCTTC. It encodes CASSVAGDVGHEQFF. The chain links TRBV6-4 to TRBJ2-1, with TRBD2 matching over 7 bases. Germline-derived CDR1 and CDR2 are MRHNA and SNTAGT. This CDR3 spans 15 amino acids. V trimming: 4 bases; J trimming: 8 bases; junction bases outside the gene matches: 11.

This chain uses TRBV29-1 with TRBJ2-1, with 14 bases identical to TRBD2. Losses at the gene ends were 6 bases for V and 10 bases for J; bases not matched to a gene: 5. CDR1 is SQVTM and CDR2 is ANQGSEA in the germline V gene. This CDR3 comprises 13 residues. CDR3 in amino acids: CSVQGLAGDEQFF. As DNA, the CDR3 is TGCAGCGTCCAGGGACTAGCGGGAGACGAGCAGTTCTTC.

This clonotype is labeled as medium-sized. The chain has TRBV12-3 or TRBV12-4 and TRBJ1-1; the D is unclear. V was trimmed by 6 bases and J by 7 bases, leaving 15 bases between them. The CDR3 consists of 13 residues. The chain's CDR3 is CASSTVQGFEAFF. DNA of the CDR3: TGTGCCAGCAGCACAGTTCAAGGATTTGAAGCTTTCTTT.